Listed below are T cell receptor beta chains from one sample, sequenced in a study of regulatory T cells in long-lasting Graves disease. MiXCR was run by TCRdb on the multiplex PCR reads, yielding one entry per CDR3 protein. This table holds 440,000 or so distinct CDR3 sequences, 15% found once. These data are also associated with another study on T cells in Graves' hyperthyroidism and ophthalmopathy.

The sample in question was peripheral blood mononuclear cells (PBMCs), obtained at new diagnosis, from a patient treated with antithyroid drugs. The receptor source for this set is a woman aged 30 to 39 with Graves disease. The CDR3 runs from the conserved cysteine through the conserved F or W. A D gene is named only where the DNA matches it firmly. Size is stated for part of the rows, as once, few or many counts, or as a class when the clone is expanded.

TGCAGCGTTGGAGAGGCCGGGGCAGGGGATTGGTTTGGAAACATTCAGTACTTC CSVGEAGAGDWFGNIQYF TRBV29-1 NA TRBJ2-4 NA
TGTGCCAGCGGCCGCCGGACAGGACGAGTTAATACCGGGGAGCTGTTTTTT CASGRRTGRVNTGELFF TRBV6-1 TRBD1 TRBJ2-2 NA
TGTGCCAGCAGAACGACGGGGACGGCTTCACCCCTCCACTTT CASRTTGTASPLHF TRBV12-3/TRBV12-4 NA TRBJ1-6 many
TGTGCCAGCAGCCCGAGGGGGGGGACAGGAGAAACATTCCAAGAGACCCAGTACTTC CASSPRGGTGETFQETQYF TRBV7-8 NA TRBJ2-5 many
TGTGCCAGCAGCCACCTCACCGGGGAGCTGTTTTTT CASSHLTGELFF TRBV4-2 NA TRBJ2-2 many
TGTGCCAGCAGTAAGACTAATGAGCAGTTCTTC CASSKTNEQFF TRBV6-1 NA TRBJ2-1 many
TGCGCCAGCAGAGGGACAGCTTCTTACAATGAGCAGTTCTTC CASRGTASYNEQFF TRBV5-1 TRBD1 TRBJ2-1 many
TGTGCCAGCTCGGCCCGTACCTTAGCGGGAGGGCCCTCGAACACCGGGGAGCTGTTTTTT CASSARTLAGGPSNTGELFF TRBV18 TRBD2 TRBJ2-2 NA
TGTGCCATCAGTGAGTCGAGATCACCCCTCCACTTT CAISESRSPLHF TRBV10-3 NA TRBJ1-6 few
TGTGCCAGCAGTACTTGGGGCGAGCAGTACTTC CASSTWGEQYF TRBV28 NA TRBJ2-7 many
TGTGCCTGGAGTTACGGGACCCCTGAAGCTTTCTTT CAWSYGTPEAFF TRBV30 NA TRBJ1-1 NA
TGTGCCTGGAGATGGGGGAACACTGAAGCTTTCTTT CAWRWGNTEAFF TRBV30 NA TRBJ1-1 many
TGTGCCAGCAGCCAAACGTCCAGCGGGAGTTGGTACGAGCAGTACTTC CASSQTSSGSWYEQYF TRBV4-2 TRBD2 TRBJ2-7 few
TGCGCCAGCAGCTCCGTACAGGGGTTGGATGGCTACACCTTC CASSSVQGLDGYTF TRBV5-1 TRBD1 TRBJ1-2 many
TGTGCCAGCAGAGCGGACCACTACAGAAATGAGCAGTTCTTC CASRADHYRNEQFF TRBV28 NA TRBJ2-1 NA
TGTGCCAGCAGCCAATTAGTGGGCCAGCGTTACACCGGGGAGCTGTTTTTT CASSQLVGQRYTGELFF TRBV16 NA TRBJ2-2 few
TGCAGCGCCCGAACAGGGGGTCCCGGGGAGCTGTTTTTT CSARTGGPGELFF TRBV29-1 TRBD1 TRBJ2-2 NA
TGTGCCAGCAGTGGGGGAAGTTTTGAGGGTGTCTATGGCTACACCTTC CASSGGSFEGVYGYTF TRBV2 NA TRBJ1-2 many
TGCGCCAGCAGCCAAGAAGGGCCTAGCGGGACCTACAATGAGCAGTTCTTC CASSQEGPSGTYNEQFF TRBV4-1 TRBD2 TRBJ2-1 few
TGTGCCAGCAGCCCCTCAGGTTACCCGAACACTGAAGCTTTCTTT CASSPSGYPNTEAFF TRBV9 NA TRBJ1-1 many
TGTGCCAGCAGTTCCAACAGGGGCGCTGAAGCTTTCTTT CASSSNRGAEAFF TRBV6-5 TRBD1 TRBJ1-1 many
TGTGCCAGCAGTTTAACAGGGAACTATGGCTACACCTTC CASSLTGNYGYTF TRBV12-3/TRBV12-4 NA TRBJ1-2 many
TGTGCCTGGAGTGTAAGTTGGGAGCAGTACTTC CAWSVSWEQYF TRBV30 NA TRBJ2-7 NA
TGTGCCAGCAGTTTTTCCAGACAGCGATCTAACTATGGCTACACCTTC CASSFSRQRSNYGYTF TRBV27 NA TRBJ1-2 many
TGTGCCAGTAAGGAGACATCTCAAGAGACCCAGTACTTC CASKETSQETQYF TRBV19 NA TRBJ2-5 NA
TGTGCCAGCAGCCAAGATCTCCGGCCCGAGCCTGGCTACACCTTC CASSQDLRPEPGYTF TRBV3-1 NA TRBJ1-2 many
TGTGCCACCAGCCTCCGACCCGATTACGAGCAGTACTTC CATSLRPDYEQYF TRBV15 NA TRBJ2-7 few
TGTGCCAGCAGCTTAGAGGGCCTGGGAGCTTTCTTT CASSLEGLGAFF TRBV7-9 NA TRBJ1-1 few
TGCAGTGCTAGAGAGAAAGGCTTCCGGCGGTTCTTC CSAREKGFRRFF TRBV20-1 NA TRBJ2-1 many
TGTGCCAGCAGTATACAGCCCGGGTTGGAGACCCAGTACTTC CASSIQPGLETQYF TRBV12-3/TRBV12-4 NA TRBJ2-5 many
TGTGCCAGCAGCCATCCGACAGGGGAGGCCCAGTACTTC CASSHPTGEAQYF TRBV5-4 TRBD1 TRBJ2-5 few
TGCAGCGTTGAGACCAGACAGGGGGGATGGTACGAGCAGTACTTC CSVETRQGGWYEQYF TRBV29-1 TRBD1 TRBJ2-7 few
TGTGCCAGCAGTTTTAGCCCCGCCCCCCAAGAGACCCAGTACTTC CASSFSPAPQETQYF TRBV27 NA TRBJ2-5 many
TGTGCCAGCACCTCCACAGGGGGTTACGAGCAGTACTTC CASTSTGGYEQYF TRBV6-1 TRBD1 TRBJ2-7 NA
TGTGCCAGCAGCTTAGCGGGGACAGCCTATCAGCCCCAGCATTTT CASSLAGTAYQPQHF TRBV7-2 TRBD1 TRBJ1-5 few
TGTGCCAGCAGCCTCAGCGGGACGGGAGGGCATGAGCAGTTCTTC CASSLSGTGGHEQFF TRBV28 TRBD2 TRBJ2-1 many
TGTGCCATCAGTGAGTCGAGTCAGGGGACCTCTGAAGCTTTCTTT CAISESSQGTSEAFF TRBV10-3 NA TRBJ1-1 many